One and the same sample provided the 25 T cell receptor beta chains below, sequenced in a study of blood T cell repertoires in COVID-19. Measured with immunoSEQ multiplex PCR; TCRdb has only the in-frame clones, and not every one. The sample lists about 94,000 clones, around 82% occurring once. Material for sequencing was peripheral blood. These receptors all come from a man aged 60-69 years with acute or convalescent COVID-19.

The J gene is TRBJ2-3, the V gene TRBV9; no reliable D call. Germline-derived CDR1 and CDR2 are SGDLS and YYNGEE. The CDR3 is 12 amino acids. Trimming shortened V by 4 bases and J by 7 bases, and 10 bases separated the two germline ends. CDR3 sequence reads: CASSPSFNTQYF. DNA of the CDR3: TGTGCCAGCAGCCCCAGTTTTAATACGCAGTATTTT.

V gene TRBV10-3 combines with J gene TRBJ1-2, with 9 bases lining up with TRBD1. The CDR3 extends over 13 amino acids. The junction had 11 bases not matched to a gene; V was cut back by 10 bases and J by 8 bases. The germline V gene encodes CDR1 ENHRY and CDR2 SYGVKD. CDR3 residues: CATAGDRAEGYTF. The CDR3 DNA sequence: TGTGCCACCGCCGGGGACAGGGCGGAAGGCTACACCTTC.

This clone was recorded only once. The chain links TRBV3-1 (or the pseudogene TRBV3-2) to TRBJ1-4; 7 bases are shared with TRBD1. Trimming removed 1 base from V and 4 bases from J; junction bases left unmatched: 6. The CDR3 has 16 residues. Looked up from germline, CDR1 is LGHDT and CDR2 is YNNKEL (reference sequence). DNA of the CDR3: TGTGCCAGCAGCCAAGGTCCAACAGGGGTTAATGAAAAACTGTTTTTT. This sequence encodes CASSQGPTGVNEKLFF.

The DNA for the CDR3 is TGTGCCAGCTCAGAGGGACAGGTAGCCTACGAGCAGTACTTC. Translated: CASSEGQVAYEQYF. The chain combines TRBV18 with TRBJ2-7; 8 bases map to TRBD1. V lost 5 bases and J lost 2; bases outside the gene matches: 5. Germline values: CDR1 KGHSH, CDR2 LQKENI. This CDR3 region has 14 residues.

The CDR3 loop is CAISESGHLTEAFF. As DNA, the CDR3 is TGTGCCATCAGTGAGTCTGGGCATTTAACTGAAGCTTTCTTT. The chain recombines TRBV10-3 with TRBJ1-1; D gene ambiguous. The CDR3 sequence is 14 residues long. The V gene's germline CDR1 is ENHRY and CDR2 SYGVKD. Trimming stripped 0 bases from V and 5 bases from J, with 10 bases between.

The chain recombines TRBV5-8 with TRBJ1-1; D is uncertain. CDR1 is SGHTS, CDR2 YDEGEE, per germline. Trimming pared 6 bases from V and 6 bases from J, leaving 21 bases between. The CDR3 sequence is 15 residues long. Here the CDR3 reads CASNLTPGGWAEAFF. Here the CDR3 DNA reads TGTGCCAGCAACCTAACGCCGGGTGGATGGGCTGAAGCTTTCTTT.

Written as DNA, the CDR3 is TGTGCCAGCTCACCAGACCGGACTAGGAGTTTAAATTCACCCCTCCACTTT. Translating gives CASSPDRTRSLNSPLHF. The V call is TRBV18, the J call TRBJ1-6; D gene unclear. With 2 bases removed from V and 7 bases from J, the gap between germline ends came to 18 bases. CDR3 length: 17 amino acids. Germline values: CDR1 KGHSH, CDR2 LQKENI. The variable domain in full, completed from reference TRBV18 and TRBJ1-6, reads NAGVMQNPRHLVRRRGQEARLRCSPMKGHSHVYWYRQLPEEGLKFMVYLQKENIIDESGMPKERFSAEFPKEGPSILRIQQVVRGDSAAYFCASSPDRTRSLNSPLHFGNGTRLTVT.

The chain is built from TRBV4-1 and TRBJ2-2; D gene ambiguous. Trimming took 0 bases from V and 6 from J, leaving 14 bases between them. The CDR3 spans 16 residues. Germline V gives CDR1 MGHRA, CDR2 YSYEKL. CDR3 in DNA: TGCGCCAGCAGCCAAGAGGCACAATCCGCCCCCGGGGAGCTGTTTTTT. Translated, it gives CASSQEAQSAPGELFF.

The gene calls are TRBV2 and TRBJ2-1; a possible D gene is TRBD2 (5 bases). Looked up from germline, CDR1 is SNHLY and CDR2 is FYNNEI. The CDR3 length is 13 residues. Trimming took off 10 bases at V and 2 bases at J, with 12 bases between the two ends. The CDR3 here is CATGNYPYNEQFF. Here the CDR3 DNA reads TGTGCCACCGGGAACTACCCCTACAATGAGCAGTTCTTC.

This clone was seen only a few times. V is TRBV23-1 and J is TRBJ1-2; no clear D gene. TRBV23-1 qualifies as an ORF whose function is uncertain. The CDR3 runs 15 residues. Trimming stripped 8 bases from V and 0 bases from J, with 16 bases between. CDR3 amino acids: CASPPVGGPNYGYTF. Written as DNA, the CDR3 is TGCGCCAGCCCTCCCGTAGGCGGGCCTAACTATGGCTACACCTTC.

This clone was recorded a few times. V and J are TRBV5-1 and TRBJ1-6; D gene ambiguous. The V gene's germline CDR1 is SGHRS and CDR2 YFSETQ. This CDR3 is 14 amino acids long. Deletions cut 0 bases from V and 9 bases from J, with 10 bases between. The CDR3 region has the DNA TGCGCCAGCAGCTTGGCCAAGTCGGGTTCACCCCTCCACTTT. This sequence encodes CASSLAKSGSPLHF. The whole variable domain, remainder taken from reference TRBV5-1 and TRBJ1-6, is KAGVTQTPRYLIKTRGQQVTLSCSPISGHRSVSWYQQTPGQGLQFLFEYFSETQRNKGNFPGRFSGRQFSNSRSEMNVSTLELGDSALYLCASSLAKSGSPLHFGNGTRLTVT.

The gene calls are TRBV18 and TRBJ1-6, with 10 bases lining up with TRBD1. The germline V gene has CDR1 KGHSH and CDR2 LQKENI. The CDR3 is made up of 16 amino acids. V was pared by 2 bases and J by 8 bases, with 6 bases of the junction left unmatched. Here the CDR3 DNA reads TGTGCCAGCTCACCATGGGGACAGGGGCCGTATTCACCCCTCCACTTT. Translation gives CASSPWGQGPYSPLHF.

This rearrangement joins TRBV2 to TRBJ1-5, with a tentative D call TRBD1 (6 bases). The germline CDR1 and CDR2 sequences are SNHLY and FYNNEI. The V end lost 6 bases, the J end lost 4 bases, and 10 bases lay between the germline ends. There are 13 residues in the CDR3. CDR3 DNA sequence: TGTGCCAGCAGCGGACAGACGAATCAGCCCCAGCATTTT. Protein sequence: CASSGQTNQPQHF.

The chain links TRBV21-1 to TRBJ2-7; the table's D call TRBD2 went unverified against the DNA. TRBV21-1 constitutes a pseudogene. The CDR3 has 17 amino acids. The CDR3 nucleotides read TGTGCCAGCAGCAAAGGGGGGACTAGCGTCACCTCCTACGAGCAGTACTTC. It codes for CASSKGGTSVTSYEQYF.

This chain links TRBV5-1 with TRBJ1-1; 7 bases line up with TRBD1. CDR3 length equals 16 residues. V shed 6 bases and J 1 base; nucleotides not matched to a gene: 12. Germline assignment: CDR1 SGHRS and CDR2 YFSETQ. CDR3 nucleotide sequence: TGCGCCAGCACCTTACAGGGGCCATACGGGAACACTGAAGCTTTCTTT. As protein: CASTLQGPYGNTEAFF.

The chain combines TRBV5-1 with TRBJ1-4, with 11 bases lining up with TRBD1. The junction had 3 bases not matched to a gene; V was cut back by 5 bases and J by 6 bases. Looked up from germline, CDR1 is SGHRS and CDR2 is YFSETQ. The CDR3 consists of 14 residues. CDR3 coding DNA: TGCGCCAGCAGACCGGGACAGGGGGATGAAAAACTGTTTTTT. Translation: CASRPGQGDEKLFF.

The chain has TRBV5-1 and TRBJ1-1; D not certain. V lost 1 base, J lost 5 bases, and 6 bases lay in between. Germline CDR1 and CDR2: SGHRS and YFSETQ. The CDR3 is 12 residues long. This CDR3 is CASSLRGTEAFF. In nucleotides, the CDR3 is TGCGCCAGCAGCTTGCGAGGGACTGAAGCTTTCTTT.

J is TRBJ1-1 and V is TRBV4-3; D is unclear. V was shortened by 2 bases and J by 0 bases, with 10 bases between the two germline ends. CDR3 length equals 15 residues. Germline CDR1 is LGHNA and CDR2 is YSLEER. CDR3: CASSQHWSMNTEAFF. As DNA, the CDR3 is TGCGCCAGCAGCCAACACTGGTCCATGAACACTGAAGCTTTCTTT.

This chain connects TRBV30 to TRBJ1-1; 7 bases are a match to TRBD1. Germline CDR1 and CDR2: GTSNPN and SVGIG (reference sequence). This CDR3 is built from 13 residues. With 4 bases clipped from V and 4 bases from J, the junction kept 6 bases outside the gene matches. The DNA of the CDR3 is TGTGCCTGGAAACACAGGGGAGGCACTGAAGCTTTCTTT. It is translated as CAWKHRGGTEAFF.

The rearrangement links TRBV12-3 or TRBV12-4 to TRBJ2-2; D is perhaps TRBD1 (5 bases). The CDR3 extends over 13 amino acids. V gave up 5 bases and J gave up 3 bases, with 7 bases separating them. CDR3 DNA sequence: TGTGCCAGCAGTACCAGGGACACCGGGGAGCTGTTTTTT. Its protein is CASSTRDTGELFF.

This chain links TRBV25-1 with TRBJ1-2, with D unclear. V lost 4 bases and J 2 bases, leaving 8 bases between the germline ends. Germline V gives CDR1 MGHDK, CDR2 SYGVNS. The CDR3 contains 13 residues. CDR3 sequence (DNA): TGTGCCAGCAGTGCCACGGTGAACTATGGCTACACCTTC. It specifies CASSATVNYGYTF.

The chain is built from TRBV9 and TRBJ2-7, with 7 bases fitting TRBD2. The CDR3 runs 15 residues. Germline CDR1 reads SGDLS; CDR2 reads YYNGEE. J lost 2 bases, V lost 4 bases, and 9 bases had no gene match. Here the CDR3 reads CASSLGGDGAYEQYF. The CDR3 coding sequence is TGTGCCAGCAGCTTGGGAGGGGACGGGGCCTACGAGCAGTACTTC.

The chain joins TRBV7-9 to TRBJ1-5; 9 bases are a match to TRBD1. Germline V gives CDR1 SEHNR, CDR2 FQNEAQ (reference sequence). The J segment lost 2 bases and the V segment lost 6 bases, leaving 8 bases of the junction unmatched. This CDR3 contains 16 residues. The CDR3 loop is CASSKTGGGGNQPQHF. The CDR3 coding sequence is TGTGCCAGCAGTAAAACAGGGGGCGGCGGCAATCAGCCCCAGCATTTT.

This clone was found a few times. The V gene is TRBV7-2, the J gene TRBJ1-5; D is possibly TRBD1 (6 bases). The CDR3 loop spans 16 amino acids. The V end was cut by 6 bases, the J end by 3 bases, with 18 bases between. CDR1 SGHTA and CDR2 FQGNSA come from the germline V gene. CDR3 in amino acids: CASSLFAMGANQPQHF. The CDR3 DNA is TGTGCCAGCAGTCTATTTGCCATGGGGGCCAATCAGCCCCAGCATTTT.

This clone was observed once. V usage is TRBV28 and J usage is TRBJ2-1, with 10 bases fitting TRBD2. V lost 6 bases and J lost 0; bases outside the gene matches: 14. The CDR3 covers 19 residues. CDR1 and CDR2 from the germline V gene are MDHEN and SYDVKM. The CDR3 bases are TGTGCCAGCAGACCGGGAGTTAGCGGGGGGACGAGCTCCTACAATGAGCAGTTCTTC. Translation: CASRPGVSGGTSSYNEQFF.